The sample holds a few counts of the clone carrying this T cell receptor (beta chain). This specimen belongs to a study of human T cells and chemical hapten exposure. MiXCR, applied by TCRdb to the RACE reads, yields one record per CDR3 protein. The table records a few hundred thousand distinct CDR3 sequences, 5% to 6.5% of them present only once. With 5 bases clipped from V and 1 base from J, the junction kept 1 base outside the gene matches. This CDR3 spans 13 amino acids. Germline V CDR1 and CDR2: MNHEY, SMNVEV (reference sequence). Time point indicated: pre-sensitization, week 0. The treatment here: therapeutic diphenylcyclopropenone sensitization with weekly scalp DPC.

This chain uses TRBV27 with TRBJ2-7; the match to TRBD1 covers 8 bases. Sequencing was performed on whole blood, taken in connection with sensitization to the hapten diphenylcyclopropenone (DPC). The clonotype originates from a woman under 30 with alopecia areata. Some clones in this sample may be carry-over from other donors' samples. Here the CDR3 reads CASSTGGSYEQYF. The CDR3 region has the DNA TGTGCCAGCAGTACAGGGGGTTCCTACGAGCAGTACTTC.